Listed here are 27 T cell receptor beta chains from one sample, sequenced in a study of blood T cell repertoires in COVID-19. The data were produced by immunoSEQ multiplex PCR, yet TCRdb's version contains in-frame clones alone and is incomplete. The profile shows about 200,000 clones, 84% of them singletons. Material: peripheral blood. These receptors were taken from a man aged 45-60 years with active or convalescent COVID-19.

J is TRBJ1-1 and V is TRBV18, with D perhaps TRBD1 (6 bases). The V gene's germline CDR1 is KGHSH and CDR2 LQKENI. The CDR3 is 15 amino acids. Trimming took off 3 bases at V and 3 bases at J, with 14 bases between the two ends. CDR3 amino acids: CASSPTRGGHTEAFF. The CDR3, as DNA: TGTGCCAGCTCACCGACCAGGGGAGGGCACACTGAAGCTTTCTTT. Combining the CDR3 with reference TRBV18 and TRBJ1-1 gives the whole variable domain NAGVMQNPRHLVRRRGQEARLRCSPMKGHSHVYWYRQLPEEGLKFMVYLQKENIIDESGMPKERFSAEFPKEGPSILRIQQVVRGDSAAYFCASSPTRGGHTEAFFGQGTRLTVV.

This sequence joins TRBV10-3 and TRBJ2-3; 8 bases fit TRBD1. The CDR3 is 15 residues long. Trimming removed 2 bases from V and 4 bases from J; junction bases left unmatched: 5. Germline V CDR1 and CDR2: ENHRY, SYGVKD. In DNA, the CDR3 is TGTGCCATCAGTGAGAGCAGGGGGCGCTCAGATACGCAGTATTTT. The encoded protein is CAISESRGRSDTQYF.

The chain carries TRBV19 and TRBJ1-1; maybe TRBD1 (5 bases). Germline CDR1 is LNHDA and CDR2 is SQIVND (reference sequence). The CDR3 is 13 residues long. Trimming cost V 8 bases and J 4 bases, with 14 bases left between them. CDR3 sequence (DNA): TGTGCCAGTTCTGACGGGGGTACCACTGAAGCTTTCTTT. Its protein product is CASSDGGTTEAFF.

This chain connects TRBV6-5 to TRBJ2-7; TRBD2 is a possible D gene (5 bases). Germline V gene sequence: CDR1 MNHEY, CDR2 SVGAGI. Trimming cost V 2 bases and J 3 bases, with 11 bases left between them. The CDR3 contains 14 residues. The CDR3 reads CASSYGGGGYEQYF. Written as DNA, the CDR3 is TGTGCCAGCAGTTACGGAGGAGGCGGCTACGAGCAGTACTTC.

The genes are TRBV18 and TRBJ1-4; D unresolved. Trimming took 5 bases from V and 0 from J, leaving 10 bases between them. This CDR3 is 15 amino acids long. CDR1 KGHSH and CDR2 LQKENI come from the germline V gene. The DNA for the CDR3 is TGTGCCAGCTCATCTCAGGTGGCAACTAATGAAAAACTGTTTTTT. Encoded protein: CASSSQVATNEKLFF. Variable domain in full (rest from reference TRBV18 and TRBJ1-4): NAGVMQNPRHLVRRRGQEARLRCSPMKGHSHVYWYRQLPEEGLKFMVYLQKENIIDESGMPKERFSAEFPKEGPSILRIQQVVRGDSAAYFCASSSQVATNEKLFFGSGTQLSVL.

The J gene is TRBJ1-1, the V gene TRBV19; TRBD1 is a possible D gene (5 bases). V dropped 4 bases and J dropped 5 bases, with 14 bases sitting between them. From germline, CDR1 is LNHDA and CDR2 SQIVND (reference sequence). This CDR3 has 14 residues. The CDR3 protein is CASSTQGGRTEAFF. The CDR3 bases are TGTGCCAGTAGTACGCAGGGAGGTAGGACTGAAGCTTTCTTT.

The chain recombines TRBV9 with TRBJ2-6; D call uncertain. Germline lookup yields CDR1 SGDLS and CDR2 YYNGEE. Deletions cut 4 bases from V and 0 bases from J, with 5 bases between. The CDR3 is 14 amino acids. CDR3 bases: TGTGCCAGCAGCTTGAGCTCTGGGGCCAACGTCCTGACTTTC. Protein: CASSLSSGANVLTF.

The rearrangement links TRBV30 to TRBJ1-3; D is undetermined. Deletions cut 0 bases from V and 0 bases from J, with 12 bases between. Germline assignment: CDR1 GTSNPN and CDR2 SVGIG (reference sequence). This CDR3 is 16 amino acids long. Here the CDR3 DNA reads TGTGCCTGGAGTGTATGGCAGTCGCCCTCTGGAAACACCATATATTTT. This encodes CAWSVWQSPSGNTIYF.

The J gene is TRBJ2-5, the V gene TRBV14; 13 positions match TRBD2. V lost 1 base, J lost 5 bases, and 13 bases stayed unmatched. The germline V gene encodes CDR1 SGHDN and CDR2 FVKESK. This CDR3 is 19 amino acids long. CDR3 in DNA: TGTGCCAGCAGCCAAGTGGCCCTTACTAGCGGGAGGGCTCGGGAGACCCAGTACTTC. Translation: CASSQVALTSGRARETQYF.

CDR3 residues: CASSSLIGTGGTDTQYF. Here the CDR3 DNA reads TGTGCCAGCAGTTCCCTCATCGGGACAGGGGGCACAGATACGCAGTATTTT. The chain combines TRBV6-2 or TRBV6-3 with TRBJ2-3, with 10 bases that match TRBD1. This CDR3 has 17 amino acids. V was pared by 4 bases and J by 1 base, with 8 bases of the junction left unmatched. CDR1 MNHEY and CDR2 SVGEGT come from the germline V gene.

The rearrangement uses TRBV29-1 and TRBJ2-3; D may be TRBD2 (6 bases). Germline CDR1 reads SQVTM; CDR2 reads ANQGSEA. The CDR3 contains 14 residues. Trimming shortened V by 6 bases and J by 6 bases, and 19 bases separated the two germline ends. CDR3 sequence reads: CSVPGTPLADTQYF. CDR3 nucleotides: TGCAGCGTCCCCGGGACTCCTCTGGCGGATACGCAGTATTTT.

The chain couples TRBV7-9 to TRBJ1-3, with 7 positions matching TRBD1. The CDR3 extends over 17 amino acids. The germline V gene encodes CDR1 SEHNR and CDR2 FQNEAQ (reference sequence). After removal of 1 base from V and 0 bases from J, the junction contained 6 bases not matched to a gene. The CDR3 loop is CASSLVGDSFSGNTIYF. The CDR3 nucleotides read TGTGCCAGCAGCTTAGTCGGGGACAGCTTCTCTGGAAACACCATATATTTT.

This clone was seen once. The chain employs TRBV29-1 and TRBJ2-1; D might be TRBD2 (5 bases). The V end was cut by 2 bases, the J end by 0 bases, with 8 bases between. This CDR3 is built from 14 residues. Germline-derived CDR1 and CDR2 are SQVTM and ANQGSEA. CDR3 bases: TGCAGCGTTGAACGAGGGCGCTCCTACAATGAGCAGTTCTTC. The encoded protein is CSVERGRSYNEQFF.

V and J are TRBV7-9 and TRBJ2-1; 9 nucleotides line up with TRBD1. There are 15 residues in the CDR3. CDR1 is SEHNR, CDR2 FQNEAQ, per germline (reference sequence). V was clipped by 7 bases and J by 4 bases; unmatched bases: 8. The CDR3: CASTRPGQGYNEQFF. CDR3 sequence (DNA): TGTGCCAGCACCAGACCGGGACAGGGATACAATGAGCAGTTCTTC. Full variable domain (remainder filled in from reference TRBV7-9 and TRBJ2-1): DTGVSQNPRHKITKRGQNVTFRCDPISEHNRLYWYRQTLGQGPEFLTYFQNEAQLEKSRLLSDRFSAERPKGSFSTLEIQRTEQGDSAMYLCASTRPGQGYNEQFFGPGTRLTVL.

V and J are TRBV5-1 and TRBJ1-2; 8 bases match TRBD1. The V gene's germline CDR1 is SGHRS and CDR2 YFSETQ. After removal of 0 bases from V and 4 bases from J, the junction contained 2 bases not matched to a gene. This CDR3 has 14 amino acids. The CDR3 nucleotides are TGCGCCAGCAGCTTGGACAGGGGGTCCTATGGCTACACCTTC. Its translation: CASSLDRGSYGYTF.

The chain carries TRBV11-2 and TRBJ2-3; 9 positions agree with TRBD2. Germline V lookup: CDR1 SGHAT, CDR2 FQNNGV. The CDR3 is 15 amino acids. After removal of 5 bases from V and 3 bases from J, the junction contained 6 bases not matched to a gene. The CDR3 DNA sequence: TGTGCCAGCAGCCTTAGCGGGGGTCCAACAGATACGCAGTATTTT. This codes for CASSLSGGPTDTQYF.

This chain links TRBV14 with TRBJ1-4, with TRBD1 identical over 10 bases. Germline-derived CDR1 and CDR2 are SGHDN and FVKESK. The J segment lost 8 bases and the V segment lost 3 bases, leaving 3 bases of the junction unmatched. The length of the CDR3 is 14 residues. CDR3 DNA sequence: TGTGCCAGCAGCCAGACAGGGGGCAGGGAAAAACTGTTTTTT. Amino acids: CASSQTGGREKLFF.

In DNA form, the CDR3 reads TGTGCCAGCAGCTTGGATGGAGGGGGCCGAGATACGCAGTATTTT. This translates into CASSLDGGGRDTQYF. The genes are TRBV5-4 and TRBJ2-3; tentatively, D is TRBD1 (7 bases). Trimming took 0 bases from V and 5 from J, leaving 13 bases between them. This CDR3 comprises 15 residues. Germline-derived CDR1 and CDR2 are SGHNT and YYREEE (reference sequence).

The chain has TRBV7-2 and TRBJ1-5; 8 nucleotides match TRBD1. Trimming at V came to 4 bases and at J to 6 bases, leaving 8 bases not matched to a gene. Germline V lookup: CDR1 SGHTA, CDR2 FQGNSA. This CDR3 comprises 15 residues. As DNA, the CDR3 is TGTGCCAGCAGCTACGCCACAGGGGGTGGTCAGCCCCAGCATTTT. As protein: CASSYATGGGQPQHF.

V is TRBV7-9 and J is TRBJ1-1; 8 nucleotides line up with TRBD1. Trimming at V came to 5 bases and at J to 5 bases, leaving 10 bases not matched to a gene. CDR1 is SEHNR, CDR2 FQNEAQ, per germline (reference sequence). CDR3 length: 15 amino acids. CDR3: CASSPPDRAGTEAFF. The DNA of the CDR3 is TGTGCCAGCAGCCCACCGGACAGGGCGGGGACTGAAGCTTTCTTT.

The genes are TRBV28 and TRBJ1-1, with 9 bases lining up with TRBD1. The CDR3 covers 14 residues. In germline, CDR1 is MDHEN, CDR2 SYDVKM. V trimming: 5 bases; J trimming: 5 bases; junction bases outside the gene matches: 6. Here the CDR3 reads CASSIQGARTEAFF. The CDR3 DNA reads TGTGCCAGCAGTATACAGGGGGCGCGGACTGAAGCTTTCTTT.

This sequence joins TRBV7-9 and TRBJ2-3; a possible D gene is TRBD1 (5 bases). From germline, CDR1 is SEHNR and CDR2 FQNEAQ (reference sequence). The CDR3 has 15 amino acids. Trimming pared 2 bases from V and 2 bases from J, leaving 11 bases between. CDR3 protein: CASSLQGTVTDTQYF. The CDR3 nucleotides read TGTGCCAGCAGCTTACAGGGAACGGTCACAGATACGCAGTATTTT.

J is TRBJ1-5 and V is TRBV19; TRBD1 matches 8 bases. Looked up from germline, CDR1 is LNHDA and CDR2 is SQIVND (reference sequence). The V gene end was trimmed by 5 bases and the J gene end by 2 bases; junction bases not matched to a gene: 5. The CDR3 extends over 15 amino acids. CDR3: CASSHPGQGNQPQHF. For the CDR3, the DNA is TGTGCCAGTAGTCACCCGGGACAGGGCAATCAGCCCCAGCATTTT.

This chain links TRBV5-4 with TRBJ2-2; 7 bases line up with TRBD1. Germline V gene lookup returns CDR1 SGHNT and CDR2 YYREEE (reference sequence). The CDR3 runs to 15 residues. The V segment lost 4 bases and the J segment 4 bases; nucleotides outside the gene matches: 7. For the CDR3, the DNA is TGTGCCAGCAGCCAGAGACAGGGTCCCACCGGGGAGCTGTTTTTT. Amino acid sequence: CASSQRQGPTGELFF.

V is TRBV6-2 or TRBV6-3 and J is TRBJ1-2; D possibly corresponds to TRBD1 (5 bases). The CDR3 spans 15 residues. CDR1 is MNHEY and CDR2 is SVGEGT in the germline V gene. Trimming took off 4 bases at V and 0 bases at J, with 12 bases between the two ends. CDR3 residues: CASSSWGAPNYGYTF. DNA of the CDR3: TGTGCCAGCAGTTCGTGGGGCGCGCCTAACTATGGCTACACCTTC.

The rearrangement links TRBV6-5 to TRBJ1-1; D gene ambiguous. Germline V gives CDR1 MNHEY, CDR2 SVGAGI. The CDR3 sequence is 13 residues long. V lost 5 bases, J lost 4 bases, and 11 bases lay in between. For the CDR3, the DNA is TGTGCCAGCAGTCCTCGGGAGGGCACTGAAGCTTTCTTT. Its protein is CASSPREGTEAFF.

V is TRBV28 and J is TRBJ1-2, with a tentative D call TRBD1 (5 bases). Looked up from germline, CDR1 is MDHEN and CDR2 is SYDVKM. This CDR3 is built from 15 residues. Between the trimmed V and J ends, which lost 5 bases and 5 bases, there was a span of 18 bases. The CDR3 DNA reads TGTGCCAGCAGTCCCGCGGGGGTCTTATTGTATGGCTACACCTTC. Translation gives CASSPAGVLLYGYTF.